What follows are 23 T cell receptor beta chains derived from one specimen sequenced in a study of neoadjuvant nivolumab and ipilimumab in lung cancer (dated by TCRdb to the early 2020s). According to the study, the label for this sample's time point signals: at surgical resection after neoadjuvant nivolumab +/- ipilimumab. Library preparation employed the immunoSEQ multiplex PCR assay. The table comes from immuneACCESS by way of TCRdb, which keeps in-frame sequences with V and J called. Part of the clones is missing from these tables; in studies checked, under half for an unresolved V gene and the rest for unknown reasons. For this sample the table gives 25,000 to 30,000 clones, of which about three quarters were detected only once. The ten biggest clones cover 15% to 20% of the sample. This material consisted of tumor tissue, taken after neoadjuvant nivolumab, alone or with ipilimumab, at or shortly before surgery. The source of these receptors is an adult with non-small cell lung cancer.

V usage is TRBV11-3 and J usage is TRBJ2-5; no definite D call. With 5 bases removed from V and 4 bases from J, the gap between germline ends came to 11 bases. Germline V lookup: CDR1 SGHNT, CDR2 YENEEA. This CDR3 is built from 13 residues. The CDR3 DNA follows: TGTGCCAGCAGCCCCGGACCTGGAGAGACCCAGTACTTC. It encodes CASSPGPGETQYF.

The genes are TRBV5-6 and TRBJ1-5; TRBD1 is a possible D gene (6 bases). Germline CDR1 SGHDT, CDR2 YYEEEE. Trimming pared 0 bases from V and 0 bases from J, leaving 10 bases between. This CDR3 has 16 amino acids. DNA for the CDR3: TGTGCCAGCAGCTTGGGGGCGGGGGCTAGCAATCAGCCCCAGCATTTT. Amino acids: CASSLGAGASNQPQHF.

Written as DNA, the CDR3 is TGTGCCATCAGTGAGGTAGGGCGGGCTCAGCCCCAGCATTTT. It specifies CAISEVGRAQPQHF. This rearrangement joins TRBV10-3 to TRBJ1-5; D remains unclear. The germline V and J ends were trimmed by 2 bases and 6 bases, with 11 bases remaining between them. The germline V gene has CDR1 ENHRY and CDR2 SYGVKD. The CDR3 totals 14 residues.

The rearrangement links TRBV5-6 to TRBJ2-7, with unresolved D. There are 15 residues in the CDR3. CDR1 and CDR2 from the germline V gene are SGHDT and YYEEEE. Between the trimmed V and J ends, which lost 1 base and 0 bases, there was a span of 11 bases. The CDR3 region has the DNA TGTGCCAGCAGCTTGTTTTTGCGGAGCTCCTACGAGCAGTACTTC. The encoded protein is CASSLFLRSSYEQYF.

The chain joins TRBV9 to TRBJ1-1; D might be TRBD1 (5 bases). Trimming removed 4 bases at V and 1 base at J, with 11 bases between. Germline-derived CDR1 and CDR2 are SGDLS and YYNGEE. This CDR3 has 14 amino acids. The CDR3 DNA reads as TGTGCCAGCAGCCTACAGGACACGAACACTGAAGCTTTCTTT. Translated: CASSLQDTNTEAFF.

This clone turned up a few times. The rearrangement uses TRBV7-2 and TRBJ2-7, with D possibly being TRBD1 (5 bases). The CDR3 runs to 13 residues. Trimming took off 1 base at V and 4 bases at J, with 8 bases between the two ends. Germline V gene data show CDR1 as SGHTA and CDR2 as FQGNSA. The CDR3 nucleotides are TGTGCCAGCAGCTTAGTTAAGGGGTACGAGCAGTACTTC. Protein sequence: CASSLVKGYEQYF.

The gene calls are TRBV29-1 and TRBJ1-4; TRBD1 aligns across 8 bases. Germline CDR1 reads SQVTM; CDR2 reads ANQGSEA. CDR3 length: 13 residues. J gave up 8 bases and V 7 bases, and 9 bases lay outside the gene matches. CDR3 sequence reads: CSAGAGGEEKLFF. CDR3 DNA sequence: TGCAGCGCAGGGGCAGGGGGCGAGGAAAAACTGTTTTTT.

CDR3 residues: CASSLVGGADTQYF. The DNA for the CDR3 is TGCGCCAGCAGCTTGGTGGGGGGGGCAGATACGCAGTATTTT. The V gene is TRBV5-1, the J gene TRBJ2-3, with 7 bases that match TRBD2. Germline lookup yields CDR1 SGHRS and CDR2 YFSETQ. J was trimmed by 4 bases and V by 0 bases; bases with no gene match: 2. This CDR3 spans 14 amino acids.

The chain uses TRBV7-6 and TRBJ2-1; 13 nucleotides line up with TRBD2. CDR1 and CDR2 from the germline V gene are SGHVS and FNYEAQ. The CDR3 consists of 16 residues. The J segment lost 4 bases and the V segment lost 5 bases, leaving 5 bases of the junction unmatched. CDR3 coding DNA: TGTGCCAGCAGCCTAAGACTAGCGGGGGGTTACAATGAGCAGTTCTTC. This encodes CASSLRLAGGYNEQFF.

In DNA, the CDR3 is TGTGCCAGCAGCACGGACAGGGGGGAATTCCAGCAGTACTTC. Encoded protein: CASSTDRGEFQQYF. This chain joins TRBV6-6 and TRBJ2-7; 10 bases are shared with TRBD1. The V and J ends lost 6 bases and 8 bases, in that order; junction bases with no gene match: 10. This CDR3 is built from 14 residues. Looked up from germline, CDR1 is MNHNY and CDR2 is SVGAGI (reference sequence).

The V and J genes are TRBV15 and TRBJ1-1; 8 bases agree with TRBD1. This CDR3 region has 14 residues. V shed 3 bases and J 6 bases; nucleotides not matched to a gene: 6. Germline V gene lookup returns CDR1 LNHNV and CDR2 YYDKDF (reference sequence). CDR3 in DNA: TGTGCCACCAGCAGGGACAGGGTAAGGTCTGAAGCTTTCTTT. As protein: CATSRDRVRSEAFF. Filled out from reference TRBV15 and TRBJ1-1, the complete variable domain reads DAMVIQNPRYQVTQFGKPVTLSCSQTLNHNVMYWYQQKSSQAPKLLFHYYDKDFNNEADTPDNFQSRRPNTSFCFLDIRSPGLGDTAMYLCATSRDRVRSEAFFGQGTRLTVV.

The chain joins TRBV30 to TRBJ2-3; 8 nucleotides align to TRBD1. This CDR3 is 14 amino acids long. Losses at the gene ends were 4 bases for V and 2 bases for J; bases not matched to a gene: 5. Germline CDR1 is GTSNPN and CDR2 is SVGIG (reference sequence). The CDR3 nucleotides are TGTGCCTGGACGACAGGGGTGGACACAGATACGCAGTATTTT. Translating it yields CAWTTGVDTDTQYF.

The V and J genes are TRBV5-1 and TRBJ1-4, with D unclear. Trimming removed 3 bases from V and 13 bases from J, with 13 bases in between. The CDR3 covers 12 residues. Germline lookup yields CDR1 SGHRS and CDR2 YFSETQ. DNA of the CDR3: TGCGCCAGCAGCTCAGACCGATTGCGACTGTTTTTT. It specifies CASSSDRLRLFF.

There are a few counts of this clone. The V call is TRBV5-5, the J call TRBJ1-1; 8 bases map to TRBD1. V shed 4 bases and J 5 bases; nucleotides not matched to a gene: 16. This CDR3 has 17 residues. Germline V gene lookup returns CDR1 SGHKS and CDR2 YYEKEE (reference sequence). The CDR3 DNA sequence: TGTGCCAGCAGCCTTACAGGGGGTAGGGCGGCGGGAACTGAAGCTTTCTTT. Translating it yields CASSLTGGRAAGTEAFF.

The chain links TRBV5-6 to TRBJ2-7; TRBD1 matches 12 bases. Losses at the gene ends were 3 bases for V and 9 bases for J; bases not matched to a gene: 7. The CDR3 contains 14 residues. From germline, CDR1 is SGHDT and CDR2 YYEEEE. In DNA, the CDR3 is TGTGCCAGCAGCTCCCGGGACAGGGGGCCCGCGCAGTACTTC. This translates into CASSSRDRGPAQYF.

V gene TRBV5-4 combines with J gene TRBJ2-1; 9 nucleotides match TRBD2. This CDR3 is built from 16 residues. Germline loops: CDR1 SGHNT, CDR2 YYREEE (reference sequence). V was pared by 1 base and J by 0 bases, with 2 bases of the junction left unmatched. The CDR3 here is CASSLRAGGSYNEQFF. The DNA for the CDR3 is TGTGCCAGCAGCTTGCGAGCGGGGGGCTCCTACAATGAGCAGTTCTTC. Full variable domain (rest looked up from reference TRBV5-4 and TRBJ2-1): ETGVTQSPTHLIKTRGQQVTLRCSSQSGHNTVSWYQQALGQGPQFIFQYYREEENGRGNFPPRFSGLQFPNYSSELNVNALELDDSALYLCASSLRAGGSYNEQFFGPGTRLTVL.

Comments on this clone: One end of the junction fails to match germline, which may point to a read error. V usage is TRBV5-1 and J usage is TRBJ1-1; D is undetermined. Germline V lookup: CDR1 SGHRS, CDR2 YFSETQ. CDR3 size: 14 residues. CDR3 sequence (DNA): TGCGCTAGCAGCTTGCGGCCGTCGAACACTGAAGCTTTCTTT. Protein product: CASSLRPSNTEAFF.

The sample holds a few counts of this clone. V is TRBV30 and J is TRBJ1-5; D is uncertain. Per the germline V gene, CDR1 is GTSNPN and CDR2 is SVGIG (reference sequence). With 2 bases removed from V and 4 bases from J, the gap between germline ends came to 9 bases. CDR3 length equals 13 residues. Written as DNA, the CDR3 is TGTGCCTGGAGTCAACAGAGAAATCAGCCCCAGCATTTT. Its translation is CAWSQQRNQPQHF.

The chain links TRBV4-2 to TRBJ2-3; TRBD2 might be the D (7 bases). The CDR3 extends over 18 amino acids. In germline, CDR1 is LGHNA, CDR2 YNFKEQ. The V gene lost 1 base and the J gene lost 2 bases, with 19 bases spanning the gap. CDR3 sequence: CASSQANSGGGLTDTQYF. CDR3 coding DNA: TGTGCCAGCAGCCAAGCGAATAGCGGCGGGGGCCTCACAGATACGCAGTATTTT.

This clone was counted only a few times. The chain recombines TRBV2 with TRBJ1-5; no definite D call. Per the germline V gene, CDR1 is SNHLY and CDR2 is FYNNEI. Trimming took 5 bases from V and 3 from J, leaving 5 bases between them. The CDR3 loop spans 12 amino acids. For the CDR3, the DNA is TGTGCCAGCAGTCTGGACAATCAGCCCCAGCATTTT. Translated, it gives CASSLDNQPQHF.

The chain carries TRBV6-1 and TRBJ1-2; D is uncertain. Germline V gene sequence: CDR1 MNHNS, CDR2 SASEGT. The CDR3 contains 15 residues. Trimming cost V 6 bases and J 0 bases, with 14 bases left between them. The CDR3: CASRDYDGANYGYTF. The CDR3 bases are TGTGCCAGCAGAGATTACGATGGGGCTAACTATGGCTACACCTTC.

This clone is a singleton in its sample. This chain uses TRBV6-6 with TRBJ1-6, with 12 bases that match TRBD1. Per germline, CDR1 MNHNY and CDR2 SVGAGI (reference sequence). The CDR3 runs 16 residues. V shed 2 bases and J 11 bases; nucleotides not matched to a gene: 7. CDR3 sequence (DNA): TGTGCCAGCAGTTACAACCGGGACAGGGGGCTGACACCCCTCCACTTT. Translating it yields CASSYNRDRGLTPLHF.

V and J are TRBV6-5 and TRBJ1-2, with 10 bases aligning to TRBD1. Germline V gives CDR1 MNHEY, CDR2 SVGAGI. Trimming at V came to 5 bases and at J to 4 bases, leaving 7 bases not matched to a gene. There are 15 residues in the CDR3. CDR3 amino acids: CASSLGQGVSYGYTF. The CDR3 bases are TGTGCCAGCAGTCTAGGACAGGGGGTCTCCTATGGCTACACCTTC.